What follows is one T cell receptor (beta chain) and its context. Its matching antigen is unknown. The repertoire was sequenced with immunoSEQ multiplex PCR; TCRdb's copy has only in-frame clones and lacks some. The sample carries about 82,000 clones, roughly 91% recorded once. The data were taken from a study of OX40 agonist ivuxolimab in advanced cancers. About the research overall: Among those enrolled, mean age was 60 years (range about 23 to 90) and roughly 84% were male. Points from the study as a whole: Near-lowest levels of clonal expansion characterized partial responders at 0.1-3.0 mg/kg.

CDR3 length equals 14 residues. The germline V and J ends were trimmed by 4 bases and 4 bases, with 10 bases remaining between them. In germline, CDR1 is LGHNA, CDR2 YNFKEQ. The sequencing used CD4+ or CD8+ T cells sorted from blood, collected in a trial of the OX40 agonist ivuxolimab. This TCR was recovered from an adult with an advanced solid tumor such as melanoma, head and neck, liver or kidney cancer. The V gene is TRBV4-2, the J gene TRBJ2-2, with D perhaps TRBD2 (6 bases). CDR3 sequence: CASSLRGGTGELFF. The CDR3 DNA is TGTGCCAGCAGCCTTAGGGGAGGCACCGGGGAGCTGTTTTTT.